The rows below give T cell receptor beta chains drawn from one sample of a study of blood T cell repertoires in COVID-19. The method was immunoSEQ multiplex PCR; TCRdb's version includes in-frame clones alone and lacks a portion of them. Found here are a few hundred thousand clones, more than 70% of them singletons; the top ten hold approximately 3.8%. Material: peripheral blood. These receptors originate from a woman aged 80 or older with acute or convalescent COVID-19. Both conserved end residues are part of each CDR3. The order of the fields is CDR3 protein, CDR3 DNA, D gene, V gene, clone size, J gene. The D gene is left open where the match is weak. The listing skips clone size in some rows; elsewhere it reads once, few, many or a size class.

CASRARWDTEAFF | TGTGCCTCCAGGGCGCGTTGGGACACTGAAGCTTTCTTT | - | TRBV11-1 | - | TRBJ1-1
CASSKGQGGALVAGELFF | TGCGCCAGCAGCAAGGGACAGGGAGGAGCGCTTGTCGCCGGGGAGCTGTTTTTT | TRBD1 | TRBV5-1 | - | TRBJ2-2
CASSLEGAGYTF | TGTGCCAGCAGCTTAGAAGGGGCTGGCTACACCTTC | - | TRBV7-9 | - | TRBJ1-2
CASSISRYYDEKLFF | TGTGCCAGTAGTATCTCCAGATACTATGACGAAAAACTGTTTTTT | - | TRBV19 | - | TRBJ1-4
CASGPPGTGVNTEAFF | TGTGCTAGTGGTCCCCCCGGGACAGGGGTGAACACTGAAGCTTTCTTT | TRBD1 | TRBV12-5 | - | TRBJ1-1
CASSPGGSSGNTIYF | TGTGCCAGCTCACCAGGAGGGAGCTCTGGAAACACCATATATTTT | - | TRBV18 | - | TRBJ1-3
CASSLQGGYGYTF | TGTGCCAGCAGTTTGCAGGGCGGCTATGGCTACACCTTC | - | TRBV28 | - | TRBJ1-2
CASIQTLLATTGELFF | TGTGCCAGCATCCAGACCCTCCTAGCGACAACCGGGGAGCTGTTTTTT | - | TRBV7-2 | - | TRBJ2-2
CASSIDRAREKLFF | TGCGCCAGCAGCATAGACAGGGCAAGGGAAAAACTGTTTTTT | TRBD1 | TRBV5-1 | - | TRBJ1-4
CASSSSGGREQFF | TGTGCCAGCAGCTCCAGCGGTGGGCGAGAGCAGTTCTTC | - | TRBV7-6 | - | TRBJ2-1
CASSLGPGESYGYTF | TGTGCCAGCAGCTTAGGACCAGGGGAGAGCTATGGCTACACCTTC | - | TRBV7-2 | - | TRBJ1-2
CASRDGGQGNQPQHF | TGTGCCAGCAGGGACGGGGGACAGGGCAATCAGCCCCAGCATTTT | TRBD1 | TRBV2 | - | TRBJ1-5
CASSLERGETQYF | TGTGCCAGCAGCTTAGAGCGGGGGGAGACCCAGTACTTC | TRBD2 | TRBV7-2 | - | TRBJ2-5
CSVRNRVNTEAFF | TGCAGCGTTCGAAACAGGGTGAACACTGAAGCTTTCTTT | - | TRBV29-1 | - | TRBJ1-1
CASSSPVRELPAF | TGTGCCAGCAGTTCCCCGGTAAGGGAGTTGCCCGCTTTC | - | TRBV28 | - | TRBJ1-2
CASSSQVLAEAFF | TGTGCCAGTAGTTCACAGGTCTTGGCCGAAGCTTTCTTT | - | TRBV19 | once | TRBJ1-1
CASSLSDNEQFF | TGTGCCAGCTCCTTATCCGACAATGAGCAGTTCTTC | - | TRBV18 | - | TRBJ2-1
CASSLAGTSTDTQYF | TGCGCCAGCAGCCTAGCCGGGACTAGCACAGATACGCAGTATTTT | - | TRBV5-1 | - | TRBJ2-3
CASSLLLRAGTFYYGYTF | TGTGCCAGCAGCTTGCTTTTGAGAGCTGGTACCTTTTACTATGGCTACACCTTC | - | TRBV5-4 | - | TRBJ1-2
CASSQTPASGGMNEQFF | TGCGCCAGCAGCCAAACTCCCGCTAGCGGGGGGATGAATGAGCAGTTCTTC | TRBD2 | TRBV4-1 | once | TRBJ2-1
CASSLAQGNNSPLHF | TGCGCCAGCAGCTTGGCACAGGGGAATAATTCACCCCTCCACTTT | TRBD1 | TRBV5-1 | - | TRBJ1-6
CASSPLPSGQSYEQYF | TGTGCCAGCTCACCACTTCCAAGCGGTCAGAGTTACGAGCAGTACTTC | - | TRBV18 | - | TRBJ2-7
CASSLSAPGRPGTEAFF | TGTGCCAGCAGCTTATCCGCACCGGGCAGGCCAGGGACTGAAGCTTTCTTT | - | TRBV11-2 | - | TRBJ1-1
CASSSGQGSGNTIYF | TGTGCCAGCAGCTCGGGACAGGGGTCCGGAAACACCATATATTTT | TRBD1 | TRBV11-3 | - | TRBJ1-3
CASSLRTGGNEKLFF | TGTGCCAGCAGCTTACGGACAGGTGGGAATGAAAAACTGTTTTTT | TRBD1 | TRBV5-4 | - | TRBJ1-4
CASSLGHRDYGYTF | TGTGCCAGCAGCTTAGGGCACCGGGACTATGGCTACACCTTC | - | TRBV7-8 | - | TRBJ1-2